One and the same sample provided the 8 T cell receptor beta chains below, sequenced in a study of cytomegalovirus exposure and HLA in healthy donors. With 60 Vbeta and 13 Jbeta primers, the PCR was carried out. The repertoire was sequenced with immunoSEQ multiplex PCR; TCRdb's copy has only in-frame clones and lacks some. The profile shows around 95,000 clones, about 76% of them singletons. Material: PBMCs. Every receptor here comes from a man aged 30 to 39 in good health and CMV-seropositive.

The gene calls are TRBV30 and TRBJ1-2; 9 nucleotides match TRBD1. CDR1 and CDR2 (germline): GTSNPN, SVGIG (reference sequence). The CDR3 is 15 residues long. The junction had 9 bases not matched to a gene; V was cut back by 4 bases and J by 3 bases. The CDR3 is CAWNSGQGFYYGYTF. CDR3 DNA sequence: TGTGCCTGGAATTCGGGACAGGGCTTTTACTATGGCTACACCTTC.

The chain uses TRBV28 and TRBJ2-5; 10 nucleotides agree with TRBD2. CDR1 MDHEN and CDR2 SYDVKM come from the germline V gene. V lost 4 bases, J lost 5 bases, and 10 bases stayed unmatched. The CDR3 covers 16 residues. Written as DNA, the CDR3 is TGTGCCAGCAGTTCCCCAAAGCGGGGGGGCCGGGAGACCCAGTACTTC. Translation: CASSSPKRGGRETQYF.

About this clone itself: The junction does not match germline at one end; this may be a read error. V and J are TRBV4-2 and TRBJ2-1; 7 bases are a match to TRBD2. Per germline, CDR1 LGHNA and CDR2 YNFKEQ. CDR3 length: 16 amino acids. The CDR3 is CASNQEGGGGYNEQFF. Written as DNA, the CDR3 is TGTGCCAGCAACCAAGAAGGCGGGGGTGGGTACAATGAGCAGTTCTTC.

V is TRBV18 and J is TRBJ1-5; D is unresolved. V gave up 3 bases and J gave up 5 bases, with 17 bases separating them. This CDR3 has 16 amino acids. Germline CDR1 and CDR2: KGHSH and LQKENI. The CDR3 is CASSPPGNVVHQPQHF. CDR3 nucleotides: TGTGCCAGCTCACCCCCGGGTAATGTCGTTCATCAGCCCCAGCATTTT.

Only a few counts were recorded for this clone. The CDR3 spells CASSEGGRNTEAFF. The CDR3 DNA reads TGTGCCAGCAGCGAGGGGGGGAGAAACACTGAAGCTTTCTTT. V and J are TRBV7-6 and TRBJ1-1, with D perhaps TRBD1 (6 bases). Trimming pared 5 bases from V and 2 bases from J, leaving 12 bases between. The V gene's germline CDR1 is SGHVS and CDR2 FNYEAQ. The CDR3 length is 14 residues.

In this sample, this clone turned up many times. Other DNA sequences in this sample translate to the same CDR3. V gene TRBV6-6 combines with J gene TRBJ2-7; D unresolved. This CDR3 is 15 amino acids long. Germline V lookup: CDR1 MNHNY, CDR2 SVGAGI (reference sequence). V was trimmed by 5 bases and J by 0 bases, leaving 14 bases between them. The CDR3 DNA sequence: TGTGCCAGCAGTCCCCCCGCCGATAGCTCCTACGAGCAGTACTTC. The encoded protein is CASSPPADSSYEQYF.

The chain uses TRBV4-2 and TRBJ2-1; TRBD2 is a possible D gene (6 bases). The CDR3 consists of 15 residues. V was shortened by 0 bases and J by 10 bases, with 16 bases between the two germline ends. Germline V gives CDR1 LGHNA, CDR2 YNFKEQ. CDR3 DNA sequence: TGTGCCAGCAGCCAAGATGAGGCGCGGAGGGGAGAGCAGTTCTTC. This translates into CASSQDEARRGEQFF.

The CDR3: CASSLLAGANYEQYF. The CDR3 DNA follows: TGTGCCAGCAGTCTACTAGCGGGGGCAAACTACGAGCAGTACTTC. The V and J genes are TRBV6-5 and TRBJ2-7; 11 bases fit TRBD2. CDR1 and CDR2 (germline): MNHEY, SVGAGI. Unmatched junction bases numbered 6, after V lost 5 bases and J lost 3 bases. The CDR3 runs to 15 residues.